A selection of T cell receptor beta chains follows, all from one sample in a study of cytomegalovirus exposure and HLA in healthy donors. Data came from immunoSEQ multiplex PCR; TCRdb stores just in-frame clones and leaves some out. This table has roughly 200,000 clones, approximately 80% appearing once. Sequencing was performed on PBMCs. The receptors were sampled from a woman aged 40 to 49 in good health and CMV-seronegative. The CDR3 runs from the conserved cysteine through the conserved F or W. Fields, in order: clone size, V gene, CDR3 length, J gene, D gene, CDR3 DNA, CDR3 protein. A D gene is named only where the DNA matches it firmly. Clone size is stated in some rows and not others, as once, few, many or a class when expanded.

once	TRBV7-8	17	TRBJ1-1	TRBD1	TGTGCCAGCAGCTTAGCGGGAGGACAGGGACCGAACACTGAAGCTTTCTTT	CASSLAGGQGPNTEAFF
.	TRBV6-5	13	TRBJ2-1	.	TGTGCCAGCAGTTACGGGCCGGGGACTTCTCAGTTCTTC	CASSYGPGTSQFF
.	TRBV14	17	TRBJ1-1	TRBD1	TGTGCCAGCAGCCAAGACCGGACAGGATTTTTGGACACTGAAGCTTTCTTT	CASSQDRTGFLDTEAFF
.	TRBV7-3	15	TRBJ1-4	.	TGTGCCAGCCCCACCGCGGGGGGCCGTAATGAAAAACTGTTTTTT	CASPTAGGRNEKLFF
.	TRBV11-3	12	TRBJ2-7	.	TGTGCCAGCAGCTACAGAGACTACGAGCAGTACTTC	CASSYRDYEQYF
.	TRBV5-4	17	TRBJ2-7	TRBD2	TGTGCCAGCAGCTTGGGTCTAGCGGGGGGATCACCTACGGGGCAGTACTTC	CASSLGLAGGSPTGQYF
.	TRBV6-1	13	TRBJ1-4	TRBD1	TGTGCCAGCAGCCAATGGGACAGAGAAAAACTGTTTTTT	CASSQWDREKLFF
few	TRBV19	14	TRBJ1-5	.	TGTGCCACCTCCTCCCCTTCCCGTTATCAGCCCCAGCATTTT	CATSSPSRYQPQHF
.	TRBV15	14	TRBJ2-7	.	TGTGCCACCAGCAGAGGTCGAGCGGTGGGCGAGCAGTACTTC	CATSRGRAVGEQYF
.	TRBV29-1	14	TRBJ2-3	.	TGCAGCGTTATTCCCGCGGGGCGCGCAGATACGCAGTATTTT	CSVIPAGRADTQYF
.	TRBV7-9	13	TRBJ1-1	TRBD1	TGTTCCAGCAGCCAGACAGGGTCAACAGAAGCTTTCTTT	CSSSQTGSTEAFF
.	TRBV11-3	13	TRBJ2-7	.	TGTGCCAGCAGCCAATATGGGGGGTACGAGCAGTACTTC	CASSQYGGYEQYF
.	TRBV5-4	16	TRBJ1-4	.	TGTGCCAGCAGCATAGGACAGAAACGCTCGAATGAAAAACTGTTTTTT	CASSIGQKRSNEKLFF
.	TRBV5-1	17	TRBJ2-7	TRBD1	TGCGCCAGCAGCTTGGGCTCCGGGACAGGGGGATCCTACGAGCAGTACTTC	CASSLGSGTGGSYEQYF
.	TRBV18	14	TRBJ2-7	.	TGTGCCAGCTCACCGGGGGGTAGGCTTACGGAGCAGTACTTC	CASSPGGRLTEQYF
few	TRBV7-3	14	TRBJ2-1	TRBD1	TGTGCCAGCAGCCCGGGACAGGGGGCGTATGAGCAGTTCTTC	CASSPGQGAYEQFF
.	TRBV6-5	15	TRBJ2-1	TRBD2	TGTGCCAGCGGTTATAGACTAGCAAGCTACAATGAGCAGTTCTTC	CASGYRLASYNEQFF
.	TRBV6-1	16	TRBJ1-6	.	TGTGCCAGCAGTGCCCGCCGGGACAACGGGGATTCACCCCTCCATTTT	CASSARRDNGDSPLHF
.	TRBV23-1	14	TRBJ1-2	.	TGCGCCAGCAGTCAATTAAGAGGGTACTATGGCTACACCTTC	CASSQLRGYYGYTF
.	TRBV27	15	TRBJ1-2	.	TGTGCCAGCAGTTTTTCGGTTAAACCTAACTATGGCTACACCTTC	CASSFSVKPNYGYTF
once	TRBV7-2	14	TRBJ2-7	.	TGTGCCAGCAGCTTAATGGCGGCCCCCTACGAGCAGTACTTC	CASSLMAAPYEQYF
once	TRBV11-2	13	TRBJ1-2	.	TGTGCCAGCAGCTTTACAGTTAACTATGGCTACACCTTC	CASSFTVNYGYTF
.	TRBV13	13	TRBJ1-2	.	TGTGCCAGCAGCTTAGAGTCAGGTTATGGCTACACCTTC	CASSLESGYGYTF
.	TRBV5-8	16	TRBJ2-1	TRBD1	TGTGCCAGCAGCTTGCCTGACAGGGTATCCTACAATGAGCAGTTCTTC	CASSLPDRVSYNEQFF
.	TRBV9	15	TRBJ1-6	.	TGTGCCAGCAGCGTAGACAACAGGGCCGGGGCACCCCTCCACTTT	CASSVDNRAGAPLHF
.	TRBV15	14	TRBJ2-3	TRBD1	TGTGCCACCAGCAGACGACAGGGGGAAGATACGCAGTATTTT	CATSRRQGEDTQYF
once	TRBV13	17	TRBJ1-2	.	TGTGCCAGCAGCTTATGGGGCCAGCGAGACTTAAACTATGGCTACACCTTC	CASSLWGQRDLNYGYTF
.	TRBV15	16	TRBJ1-5	TRBD1	TGTGCCACCAGCAGAGGGCCCGGGACAGGGAATCAGCCCCAGCATTTT	CATSRGPGTGNQPQHF
.	TRBV4-2	14	TRBJ1-1	.	TGTGCCAGCAGCCAGAGAGGGGGGGACACTGAAGCTTTCTTT	CASSQRGGDTEAFF
.	TRBV9	15	TRBJ1-3	.	TGTGCCAGCAGTGGACTAGGGGGCTCTGGAAACACCATATATTTT	CASSGLGGSGNTIYF
.	TRBV5-4	12	TRBJ2-1	TRBD1	TGTGCCAGCAGCTTGGAACGGGACAGGGAGATCTTC	CASSLERDREIF
.	TRBV5-1	16	TRBJ2-2	TRBD1	TGCGCCAGCAGCTTACCCGGGACAGGGAATTCCGGGGAGCTGTTTTTT	CASSLPGTGNSGELFF
once	TRBV5-1	19	TRBJ2-7	.	TGCGCCAGCTTCGAGGGGGATGGTTCTTGGGGCAGGGGTGAATACGAGCAGTACTTC	CASFEGDGSWGRGEYEQYF
.	TRBV25-1	15	TRBJ2-7	TRBD1	TGTGCCAGCAGTGAATCGGGACAGGGGTCCTACGAGCAGTACTTC	CASSESGQGSYEQYF
few	TRBV5-1	14	TRBJ1-1	.	TGCGCCAGCAGCTACGGGACCATGGGGGGTGAAGCTTTCTTT	CASSYGTMGGEAFF
.	TRBV19	14	TRBJ2-5	.	TGTGCCAGTAGTACGGGGGGCCACCAAGAGACCCAGTACTTC	CASSTGGHQETQYF
.	TRBV7-9	15	TRBJ2-7	TRBD1	TGTGCCAGCAGCCAGGGACAGGTTCTCTCCTACGAGCAGTACTTC	CASSQGQVLSYEQYF
.	TRBV5-1	14	TRBJ2-3	.	TGCGCCAGCAGCTTGGTGTATAACACAGATACGCAGTATTTT	CASSLVYNTDTQYF
.	TRBV5-4	14	TRBJ2-7	.	TGTGCCAGCAGATTGGACCTCAGCTCCTACGAGCAGTACTTC	CASRLDLSSYEQYF
.	TRBV7-9	15	TRBJ2-5	.	TGTGCCAGCAGCTTAAGGTCCGGAGAGAAAGCGGAGCAGTACTTC	CASSLRSGEKAEQYF
.	TRBV6-1	13	TRBJ2-7	.	TGTGCCAGCAGTGAGGAGGGGTTCTACGAGCAGTACTTC	CASSEEGFYEQYF
.	TRBV11-2	15	TRBJ2-1	.	TGTGCCAGCAGCCCAATAAGCCGCTCCTACAATGAGCAGTTCTTC	CASSPISRSYNEQFF
few	TRBV6-5	11	TRBJ1-1	.	TGTGCCAGCAGACAGGGCGCTGAAGCTTTCTTT	CASRQGAEAFF
.	TRBV30	12	TRBJ2-7	.	TGTGCCTGGACCCCGGGGAGCTACGAGCAGTACTTC	CAWTPGSYEQYF
.	TRBV7-9	14	TRBJ2-2	.	TGTGCCAGCCGGCAGGGGAGGAACACCGGGGAGCTGTTTTTT	CASRQGRNTGELFF
once	TRBV9	17	TRBJ1-3	.	TGTGCCAGCAGCGTAGAGGCAGGATCACTCTCTGGAAACACCATATATTTT	CASSVEAGSLSGNTIYF
.	TRBV5-7	17	TRBJ1-5	.	TGTGCCAGCAGCCAAGAGTCGACAGCCTGTAGCAATCAGCCCCAGCATTTT	CASSQESTACSNQPQHF
.	TRBV10-3	14	TRBJ2-7	TRBD1	TGTGCCCCCCTCGGTCTTTCAGGGGGCCACGAGCAGTACTTC	CAPLGLSGGHEQYF
.	TRBV18	16	TRBJ2-4	.	TGTGCCAGCTCACCACCGCAACAGCTAGCCAAAAACATTCAGTACTTC	CASSPPQQLAKNIQYF
few	TRBV2	13	TRBJ1-1	.	TGTGCCAGTCAGTCTAGCCGGGACACTGAAGCTTTCTTT	CASQSSRDTEAFF
.	TRBV27	14	TRBJ2-7	TRBD2	TGTGCCAGCAGTTTCTCGGCGGGGGCCTACGAGCAGTACTTC	CASSFSAGAYEQYF
.	TRBV28	16	TRBJ2-3	.	TGTGCCAGCAGCTCCACCCCAGGATCACGCACAGATACGCAGTATTTT	CASSSTPGSRTDTQYF
.	TRBV2	14	TRBJ1-1	TRBD1	TGTGCCAGCAGCTCGGACAGGGGGATAACTGAAGCTTTCTTT	CASSSDRGITEAFF
.	TRBV7-2	15	TRBJ1-2	.	TGTGCCAGCAGCTTAGTGGAGGGAGTAAAATATGGCTACACCTTC	CASSLVEGVKYGYTF
.	TRBV30	17	TRBJ2-1	TRBD1	TGTGCCTGGAGCGGAAGACCCGGGACAGGGACCTACAATGAGCAGTTCTTC	CAWSGRPGTGTYNEQFF
.	TRBV7-8	15	TRBJ1-6	.	TGTGCCAGCAGCTCACAGCTGACAGTGAATTCACCCCTCCACTTT	CASSSQLTVNSPLHF
.	TRBV7-9	12	TRBJ2-1	.	TGTGCCAGCAGGCATACCGAGGGGGAAGGGGTCTTC	CASRHTEGEGVF